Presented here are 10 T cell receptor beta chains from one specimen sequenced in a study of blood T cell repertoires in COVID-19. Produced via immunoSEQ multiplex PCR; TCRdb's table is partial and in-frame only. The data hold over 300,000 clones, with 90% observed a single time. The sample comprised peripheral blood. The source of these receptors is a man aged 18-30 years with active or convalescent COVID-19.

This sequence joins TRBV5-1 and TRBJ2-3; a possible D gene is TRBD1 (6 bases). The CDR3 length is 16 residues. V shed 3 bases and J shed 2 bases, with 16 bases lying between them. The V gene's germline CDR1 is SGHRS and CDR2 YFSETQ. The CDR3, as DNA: TGCGCCAGCAGCTACCTACGCGTGGGGGCCACAGATACGCAGTATTTT. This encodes CASSYLRVGATDTQYF.

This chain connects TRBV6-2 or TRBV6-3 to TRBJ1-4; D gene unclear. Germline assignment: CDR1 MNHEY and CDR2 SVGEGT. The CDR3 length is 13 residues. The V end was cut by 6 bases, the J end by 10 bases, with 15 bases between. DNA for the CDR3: TGTGCCAGCAGCCTCGTCGGTGCCGGAAAACTGTTTTTT. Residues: CASSLVGAGKLFF.

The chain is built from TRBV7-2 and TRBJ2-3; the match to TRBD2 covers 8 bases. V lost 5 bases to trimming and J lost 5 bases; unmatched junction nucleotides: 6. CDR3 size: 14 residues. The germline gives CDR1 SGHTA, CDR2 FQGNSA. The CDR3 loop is CASSPFGRGDTQYF. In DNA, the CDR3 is TGTGCCAGCAGCCCGTTCGGGAGGGGAGATACGCAGTATTTT.

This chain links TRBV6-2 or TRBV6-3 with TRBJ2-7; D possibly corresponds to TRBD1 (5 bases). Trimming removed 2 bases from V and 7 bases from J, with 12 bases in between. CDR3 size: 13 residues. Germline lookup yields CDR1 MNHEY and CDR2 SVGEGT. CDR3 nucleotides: TGTGCCAGCAGTTACGGGGCGAATTTGGAGCAGTACTTC. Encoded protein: CASSYGANLEQYF.

CDR3: CASSLGHYSNQPQHF. The CDR3 DNA reads as TGTGCCAGCAGCTTGGGGCACTATAGCAATCAGCCCCAGCATTTT. The chain joins TRBV5-6 to TRBJ1-5; D gene uncertain. V was cut by 0 bases and J by 0 bases, with 7 bases left in between. Germline V gene lookup returns CDR1 SGHDT and CDR2 YYEEEE. The CDR3 has 15 residues.

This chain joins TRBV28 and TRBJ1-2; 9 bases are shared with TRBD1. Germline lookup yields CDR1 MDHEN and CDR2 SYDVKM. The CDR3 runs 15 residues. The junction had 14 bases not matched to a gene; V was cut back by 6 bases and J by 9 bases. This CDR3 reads CASRGPGGQGNRYTF. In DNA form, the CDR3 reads TGTGCCAGCAGAGGCCCTGGGGGACAGGGTAATCGCTACACCTTC.

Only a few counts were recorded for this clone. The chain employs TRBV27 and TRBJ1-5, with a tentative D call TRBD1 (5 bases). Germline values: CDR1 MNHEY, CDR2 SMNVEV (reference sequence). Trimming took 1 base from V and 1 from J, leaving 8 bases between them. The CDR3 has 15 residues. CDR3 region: CASSLWGESNQPQHF. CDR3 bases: TGTGCCAGCAGTTTATGGGGGGAGAGCAATCAGCCCCAGCATTTT.

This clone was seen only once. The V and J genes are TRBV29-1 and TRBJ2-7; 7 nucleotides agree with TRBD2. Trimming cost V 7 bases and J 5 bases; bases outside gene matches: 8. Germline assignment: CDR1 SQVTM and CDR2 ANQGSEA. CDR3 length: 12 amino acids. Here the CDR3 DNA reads TGCAGCGCGACCCCCGGGGGGAACGAGCAGTACTTC. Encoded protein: CSATPGGNEQYF.

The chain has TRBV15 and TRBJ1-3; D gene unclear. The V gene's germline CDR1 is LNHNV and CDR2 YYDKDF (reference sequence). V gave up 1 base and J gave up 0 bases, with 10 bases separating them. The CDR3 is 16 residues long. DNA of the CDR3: TGTGCCACCAGCAGAGGGTCCAAGAGCTCTGGAAACACCATATATTTT. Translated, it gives CATSRGSKSSGNTIYF.

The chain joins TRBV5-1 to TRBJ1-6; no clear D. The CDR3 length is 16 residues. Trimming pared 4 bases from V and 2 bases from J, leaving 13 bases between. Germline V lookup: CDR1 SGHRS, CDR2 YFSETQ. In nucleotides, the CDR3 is TGCGCCAGCAGCGGAGGGAGGTCTACCTATAATTCACCCCTCCACTTT. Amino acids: CASSGGRSTYNSPLHF.